This TCR beta chain comes out of a study of shared clonotypes between healthy human individuals. About the study: Each donor's CD8 memory used one plate, CD8 naive two, each CD4 subset three.

Study conclusions and caveats: All-four-donor shared clonotypes had higher generation probabilities than non-shared clonotypes did. Several donors held 5% to 5.5% of naive CD4 clonotypes in common.

J lost 1 base, V lost 6 bases, and 4 bases had no gene match. Germline CDR1 is SGHRS and CDR2 is YFSETQ. The CDR3 spans 15 residues. As for this clone: Its antigen is not identified.

At a deep level, the assay was run. Profiled with immunoSEQ multiplex PCR; TCRdb holds only in-frame clones, not every one. The data contain some 2,100,000 clones, approximately 95% of them singletons. This receptor was identified in a man between 18 and 29 years old in good health. Specimen: naive CD4+ T cells sorted from blood. The subset: CD45RA+ positively selected. The rearrangement uses TRBV5-1 and TRBJ2-2, with 9 bases identical to TRBD1. CDR3 DNA: TGCGCCAGCACCCGGGACAGGGAGAACACCGGGGAGCTGTTTTTT. This encodes CASTRDRENTGELFF.